Each of the 6 T cell receptor beta chains below was sequenced from the same sample in a study of human T cells and chemical hapten exposure. Each CDR3 protein gets one entry after TCRdb re-called the RACE reads with MiXCR. The table has under 450,000 distinct CDR3 sequences, under 6.5% seen once. Stated time point: patch test 2, 6 weeks after DPC sensitization. The sample's treatment: therapeutic diphenylcyclopropenone sensitization with weekly scalp DPC. Sequences were derived from whole blood, sampled in connection with sensitization to the hapten diphenylcyclopropenone (DPC). The receptor set was obtained from a woman aged 18 to 35 with alopecia areata. Some clones in this sample may be carry-over from other donors' samples.

At least ten counts were recorded for this clonotype. The gene calls are TRBV11-2 and TRBJ1-6; 9 nucleotides agree with TRBD1. Germline V gene sequence: CDR1 SGHAT, CDR2 FQNNGV. J lost 9 bases, V lost 4 bases, and 7 bases had no gene match. CDR3 size: 15 residues. The CDR3, as DNA: TGTGCCAGCAGCTCCCGCACAGGGGGCGGTTCACCCCTCCACTTT. It specifies CASSSRTGGGSPLHF.

This clonotype showed up many times. The chain is built from TRBV4-2 and TRBJ1-2; possible D gene TRBD1, 6 bases. Germline CDR1 LGHNA, CDR2 YNFKEQ. This CDR3 spans 15 amino acids. Trimming took 4 bases from V and 3 from J, leaving 15 bases between them. The chain's CDR3 is CASSPGEGGDYGYTF. In DNA, the CDR3 is TGTGCCAGCAGCCCGGGTGAAGGGGGGGACTATGGCTACACCTTC.

A single count supports this clonotype. The CDR3 loop is CASSPTSGGVQETQYF. CDR3 DNA sequence: TGTGCCAGCAGTCCGACTAGCGGGGGAGTTCAAGAGACCCAGTACTTC. The rearrangement links TRBV6-5 to TRBJ2-5, with 12 bases identical to TRBD2. The V segment lost 5 bases and the J segment 2 bases; nucleotides outside the gene matches: 6. Germline V gene sequence: CDR1 MNHEY, CDR2 SVGAGI. The CDR3 covers 16 residues.

This clonotype was observed a handful of times. V is TRBV2 and J is TRBJ2-7, with TRBD1 as a possible D gene (5 bases). This CDR3 is 14 amino acids long. Trimming removed 1 base at V and 2 bases at J, with 9 bases between. The germline CDR1 and CDR2 sequences are SNHLY and FYNNEI. CDR3 coding DNA: TGTGCCAGCAGTGAAGTAGGGGTCCCCTACGAGCAGTACTTC. It specifies CASSEVGVPYEQYF.

Many counts were recorded for this clonotype. V gene TRBV12-3 or TRBV12-4 combines with J gene TRBJ1-1; possibly TRBD1 for D (6 bases). V dropped 2 bases and J dropped 5 bases, with 18 bases sitting between them. The CDR3 spans 16 residues. CDR3 in DNA: TGTGCCAGCAGTTTATACAGGGTGGGGGGGAGAACTGAAGCTTTCTTT. This gives the protein CASSLYRVGGRTEAFF.

The V and J genes are TRBV20-1 and TRBJ1-4; 8 bases are a match to TRBD1. Germline V lookup: CDR1 DFQATT, CDR2 SNEGSKA (reference sequence). The trim removed 0 bases at V and 8 bases at J, leaving 2 bases unmatched. This CDR3 contains 13 residues. The CDR3 is CSARDHRGEKLFF. The DNA of the CDR3 is TGCAGTGCTAGAGATCACAGGGGGGAAAAACTGTTTTTT.